This TCR beta chain is from a study of PD-L1 blockade in urothelial cancer. Study details: It was at 3 weeks (second dose) and 6 weeks after treatment start that blood was analyzed.

TCRdb's table, derived via immunoSEQ multiplex PCR, lists solely in-frame clones and lacks some. The repertoire includes around 70,000 clones, roughly 80% of them detected once, and approximately 4.7% sits in the top ten. As regards this clone: Its antigen is not known.

Findings and limits, study-wide: When pretreatment blood TCR clonality was below the median, it predicted better survival.

The source was PBMCs, collected around atezolizumab (anti-PD-L1) treatment. The source is a man between 65 and 85 years old with urothelial cancer.

The CDR3 DNA sequence: TGTGCCAGCAGTGGGTACAGGGGGGACCCTGAGCAGTTCTTC. Residues: CASSGYRGDPEQFF. The chain combines TRBV6-6 with TRBJ2-1, with 8 bases aligning to TRBD1. With V trimmed by 5 bases and J by 9 bases, 9 bases remained unmatched. The germline CDR1 and CDR2 sequences are MNHNY and SVGAGI (reference sequence). This CDR3 is built from 14 residues.